A selection of T cell receptor beta chains follows, all from one sample in a study of cytomegalovirus exposure and HLA in healthy donors. Assay used: immunoSEQ multiplex PCR; TCRdb lists only in-frame clones, some missing. Among approximately 140,000 clones listed, 80% to 90% were seen once. Input material: PBMCs. Receptor source: a woman between 40 and 50 years old in good health and CMV-seropositive. CDR3s include the opening cysteine and the closing phenylalanine or tryptophan. D genes are given only for firm matches. Rows give clone size only sometimes, using once, few, many, or a class for an expanded clone.

j_call clone_size v_call d_call cdr3_aa cdr3_nt
TRBJ2-6 - TRBV19 TRBD1 CASTLTGQVISGANVLTF TGTGCCAGTACCCTGACGGGACAGGTGATCTCTGGGGCCAACGTCCTGACTTTC
TRBJ2-5 - TRBV6-1 TRBD1 CASSAMGQPQETQYF TGTGCCAGCAGTGCCATGGGACAGCCCCAAGAGACCCAGTACTTC
TRBJ2-7 - TRBV4-3 - CASSQLPTGNDEQYF TGCGCCAGCAGCCAGCTCCCAACAGGGAACGACGAGCAGTACTTC
TRBJ2-2 - TRBV7-6 - CASSSNYRGRGVTGELFF TGTGCCAGCAGCTCAAACTATAGGGGGAGAGGAGTCACCGGGGAGCTGTTTTTT
TRBJ2-7 - TRBV6-6 - CASSYSTAESSYEQYF TGTGCCAGCAGTTACTCCACCGCGGAGAGCTCCTACGAGCAGTACTTC
TRBJ2-5 - TRBV6-1 - CASDSTQETQYF TGTGCCAGCGACAGCACACAAGAGACCCAGTACTTC
TRBJ1-2 few TRBV7-9 - CASSLGGHSNYGYTF TGTGCCAGCAGCTTAGGGGGACATTCCAACTATGGCTACACCTTC
TRBJ2-7 once TRBV9 TRBD1 CASSPGQGAAYEQYF TGTGCCAGCAGCCCCGGCCAGGGGGCAGCCTACGAGCAGTACTTC
TRBJ1-2 - TRBV15 TRBD1 CATSTHQIMDRDKDGYTF TGTGCCACCAGCACCCACCAGATTATGGACAGGGATAAGGATGGCTACACTTTC
TRBJ2-7 - TRBV7-8 TRBD2 CASSIGEGGSYEQYF TGTGCCAGCAGCATTGGGGAGGGAGGGAGTTACGAGCAGTACTTC
TRBJ2-7 - TRBV7-9 - CASSFLTNYEQYF TGTGCCAGCAGCTTCTTAACTAACTACGAGCAGTACTTC
TRBJ2-5 - TRBV29-1 TRBD1 CSVDRAQETQYF TGCAGCGTCGACAGGGCACAAGAGACCCAGTACTTC
TRBJ2-2 - TRBV9 - CASSVFSGNTGELFF TGTGCCAGCAGCGTATTTAGCGGGAACACCGGGGAGCTGTTTTTT
TRBJ2-5 - TRBV19 TRBD1 CASSIGMGQRETQYF TGTGCCAGTAGTATCGGGATGGGACAGCGGGAGACCCAGTACTTC
TRBJ1-1 - TRBV6-1 TRBD1 CASSTTGDTEAFF TGTGCCAGCAGCACGACAGGGGACACTGAAGCTTTCTTT
TRBJ2-1 - TRBV7-6 - CASSRMLMSSYNEQFF TGTGCCAGCAGCCGAATGCTTATGAGCTCCTACAATGAGCAGTTCTTC
TRBJ1-1 - TRBV28 TRBD1 CASSLWNGLSTGGLNTEAFF TGTGCCAGCAGTTTATGGAACGGGTTGTCGACAGGGGGCTTGAACACTGAAGCTTTCTTT
TRBJ2-3 - TRBV15 TRBD2 CATGAGETDTQYF TGTGCCACCGGGGCGGGAGAAACAGATACGCAGTATTTT
TRBJ2-3 - TRBV7-3 TRBD2 CASSRGLERDTQYF TGTGCCAGCAGCCGGGGACTAGAGAGGGATACGCAGTATTTT
TRBJ2-5 - TRBV19 TRBD2 CASSSWTSGRATEETQYF TGTGCCAGTAGTTCCTGGACTAGCGGGAGGGCCACGGAAGAGACCCAGTACTTC
TRBJ1-1 - TRBV29-1 - CSVPPYTGFSEAFF TGCAGCGTTCCACCGTACACAGGCTTTTCTGAAGCTTTCTTT
TRBJ1-1 - TRBV30 - CAWSVQSNTEAFF TGTGCCTGGAGTGTCCAGTCCAACACTGAAGCTTTCTTT
TRBJ2-3 once TRBV7-3 - CASSLSRLPEDTQYF TGTGCCAGCAGCTTAAGCAGGCTCCCGGAAGATACGCAGTATTTT
TRBJ1-5 - TRBV18 - CASSPAGLNQPQHF TGTGCCAGCTCACCAGCAGGTCTCAATCAGCCCCAGCATTTT
TRBJ2-5 few TRBV7-2 - CASSLEVNSETQYF TGTGCCAGCAGCTTAGAAGTTAACTCAGAGACCCAGTACTTC
TRBJ1-1 - TRBV30 TRBD1 CAGQGGSTEAFF TGTGCCGGACAGGGAGGGAGTACTGAAGCTTTCTTT
TRBJ2-1 - TRBV6-6 TRBD2 CASSYGPGGYNEQFF TGTGCCAGCAGTTACGGACCGGGGGGGTACAATGAGCAGTTCTTC
TRBJ2-2 once TRBV7-9 TRBD1 CASSLFVGQAYTGELLF TGTGCCAGCAGCTTATTCGTGGGACAGGCCTACACCGGGGAGCTGCTTTTT